The clone carrying this TCR beta chain has only one observation. Its antigen is unknown. Other DNA sequences in this specimen translate into the identical CDR3. These data belong to a study of shared clonotypes between healthy human individuals. Study observations and caveats: Estimated richness was generally greater in naive than memory subsets. Rarefaction showed that sequencing of sorted subsets was incomplete (despite large depth).

CD45RO-negative CD8 cells positively selected for CCR7 made up the naive population, which excluded terminally differentiated effector memory CD45RA+ cells. Measured with immunoSEQ multiplex PCR; TCRdb has only the in-frame clones, and not every one. This sample has a few million clones, with about 94% found just once. From germline, CDR1 is SEHNR and CDR2 FQNEAQ (reference sequence). With 2 bases removed from V and 5 bases from J, the gap between germline ends came to 12 bases. This CDR3 comprises 14 residues. The sample consisted of naive CD8+ T cells from PBMCs. The chain uses TRBV7-9 and TRBJ2-5; D call uncertain. The TCR sequence derives from a man aged 18 to 29 in good health. Some clones in this sample may be carry-over from other donors' samples. The CDR3 DNA reads TGTGCCAGCAGCTTACGGACGGGTGGGGAGACCCAGTACTTC. It is translated as CASSLRTGGETQYF.